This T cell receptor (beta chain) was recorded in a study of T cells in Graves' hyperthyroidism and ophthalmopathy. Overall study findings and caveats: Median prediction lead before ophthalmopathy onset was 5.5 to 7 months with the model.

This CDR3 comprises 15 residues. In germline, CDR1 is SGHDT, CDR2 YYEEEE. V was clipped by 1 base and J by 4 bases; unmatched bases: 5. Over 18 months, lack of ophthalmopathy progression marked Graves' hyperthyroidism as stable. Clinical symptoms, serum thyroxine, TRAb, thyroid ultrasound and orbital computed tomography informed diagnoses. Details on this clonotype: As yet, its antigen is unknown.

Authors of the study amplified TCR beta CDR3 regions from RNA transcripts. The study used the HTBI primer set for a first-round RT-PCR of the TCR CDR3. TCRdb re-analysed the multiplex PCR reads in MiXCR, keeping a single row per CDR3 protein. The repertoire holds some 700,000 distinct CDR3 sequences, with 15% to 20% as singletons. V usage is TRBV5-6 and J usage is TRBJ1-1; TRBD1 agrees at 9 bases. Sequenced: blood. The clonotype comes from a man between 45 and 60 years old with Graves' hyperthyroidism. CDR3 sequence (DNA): TGTGCCAGCAGCTTGATTGCACAGGGGGCCACTGAAGCTTTCTTT. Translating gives CASSLIAQGATEAFF.